Shown below are 20 T cell receptor beta chains from a single sample sequenced in a study of T cell clonotyping in hematopoietic cell transplantation (dated by TCRdb to the early 2020s). The time point label here, explained by the study, means: recipient sample about 28 days before transplant, after cytoreduction. The library was obtained by the immunoSEQ multiplex PCR assay. TCRdb stores this immuneACCESS table with in-frame sequences only. Part of the clones is absent; in the studies checked, under half of the shortfall reflects unresolved V genes, and no reason is known for the rest. The sample table holds thousands of clones, of which more than 65% were seen once. The biggest ten clones account for under 40% of the sample. The source material was peripheral blood mononuclear cells, sampled before stem cell transplant. Receptors were obtained from a man in his sixties with acute myeloid leukemia. Some clones in this sample may be carry-over from other donors' samples.

This clone was detected a few times. V and J are TRBV9 and TRBJ2-1; D perhaps matches TRBD2 (5 bases). Germline values: CDR1 SGDLS, CDR2 YYNGEE. Trimming took off 2 bases at V and 9 bases at J, with 15 bases between the two ends. CDR3 size: 14 residues. The CDR3 DNA is TGTGCCAGCAGCGTCGACGGGTCGGGGATTGAGCAGTTCTTC. This codes for CASSVDGSGIEQFF.

The V and J genes are TRBV4-1 and TRBJ1-2; 7 bases are a match to TRBD1. The CDR3 length is 16 residues. Germline V gene sequence: CDR1 MGHRA, CDR2 YSYEKL. The V and J ends lost 0 bases and 7 bases, in that order; junction bases with no gene match: 11. CDR3 coding DNA: TGCGCCAGCAGCCAAGATTGGGGTCAGGGGGGGACTGGCTACACCTTC. Its protein product is CASSQDWGQGGTGYTF.

The CDR3 coding sequence is TGTGCCAGCAGCGGGCAGGGGGAGACCCAGTACTTC. Protein sequence: CASSGQGETQYF. The V gene is TRBV7-6, the J gene TRBJ2-5; tentative D call: TRBD1 (6 bases). Germline values: CDR1 SGHVS, CDR2 FNYEAQ. V was trimmed by 5 bases and J by 5 bases, leaving 9 bases between them. The CDR3 is 12 amino acids.

The chain carries TRBV11-2 and TRBJ2-7; D perhaps matches TRBD2 (6 bases). The CDR3 runs 13 residues. V was pared by 4 bases and J by 7 bases, with 14 bases between. Germline CDR1 reads SGHAT; CDR2 reads FQNNGV. In DNA, the CDR3 is TGTGCCAGCAGCTCAGCCCCCGCGGGAGAGCAGTACTTC. Translating it yields CASSSAPAGEQYF.

The V and J genes are TRBV5-4 and TRBJ1-2, with D possibly TRBD1 on 6 matching bases. The CDR3 runs 13 residues. The germline V and J ends were trimmed by 4 bases and 2 bases, with 9 bases remaining between them. Per the germline V gene, CDR1 is SGHNT and CDR2 is YYREEE (reference sequence). CDR3 protein: CASSDGQNYGYTF. The CDR3 DNA reads as TGTGCCAGCAGCGACGGACAGAACTATGGCTACACCTTC.

The chain combines TRBV19 with TRBJ2-1, with D tentatively TRBD2 (6 bases). The CDR3 has 15 amino acids. V was cut by 3 bases and J by 4 bases, with 13 bases left in between. The V gene's germline CDR1 is LNHDA and CDR2 SQIVND (reference sequence). Here the CDR3 DNA reads TGTGCCAGTAGTATTATGGCGGGGCAGTACAATGAGCAGTTCTTC. As protein: CASSIMAGQYNEQFF.

This clone was found once. V gene TRBV2 combines with J gene TRBJ1-5, with D unresolved. CDR3 size: 13 residues. The germline V gene has CDR1 SNHLY and CDR2 FYNNEI. The ends were cut back, 7 bases at V and 6 bases at J, with 13 bases in the middle. The CDR3 DNA follows: TGTGCCAGCAAGGCGGGAGGAGGTCAGCCCCAGCATTTT. This codes for CASKAGGGQPQHF.

V and J are TRBV7-3 and TRBJ2-5; 7 bases align to TRBD1. V shed 4 bases and J 1 base; nucleotides not matched to a gene: 3. The germline V gene has CDR1 SGHTA and CDR2 FQGTGA. The CDR3 totals 14 residues. The chain's CDR3 is CASSSGQVQETQYF. CDR3 in DNA: TGTGCCAGCAGCTCCGGACAGGTCCAAGAGACCCAGTACTTC.

On this clone: The germline gene is not matched at one end of the junction; a read error may be the cause. V and J are TRBV29-1 and TRBJ2-5; 8 bases match TRBD1. Germline values: CDR1 SQVTM, CDR2 ANQGSEA. This CDR3 region has 13 residues. The CDR3 protein is CSVGTGRREIQYF. The CDR3 bases are TGCAGCGTTGGGACAGGGCGAAGGGAGATCCAGTACTTC.

This clone showed up just once. This chain connects TRBV10-2 to TRBJ1-2, with D possibly TRBD1 on 6 matching bases. Trimming stripped 7 bases from V and 7 bases from J, with 16 bases between. CDR1 WSHSY and CDR2 SAAADI come from the germline V gene. The CDR3 is 13 amino acids. CDR3 loop: CASTEGGELGYTF. As DNA, the CDR3 is TGCGCCAGCACCGAGGGGGGGGAGCTTGGCTACACCTTC.

This rearrangement joins TRBV5-4 to TRBJ1-2; D perhaps matches TRBD1 (5 bases). Trimming removed 5 bases from V and 7 bases from J, with 24 bases in between. Germline V lookup: CDR1 SGHNT, CDR2 YYREEE (reference sequence). The CDR3 has 16 residues. CDR3 in DNA: TGTGCCAGCAGGTTCATGAGGGACGTATCGCACCTTGGCTACACCTTC. It translates to CASRFMRDVSHLGYTF.

J is TRBJ2-2 and V is TRBV9, with TRBD2 matching 8 bases. V dropped 2 bases and J dropped 4; count of bases not matched to a gene: 4. The CDR3 covers 15 residues. Germline assignment: CDR1 SGDLS and CDR2 YYNGEE. CDR3 sequence reads: CASSVGGRPTGELFF. Written as DNA, the CDR3 is TGTGCCAGCAGCGTCGGCGGGAGGCCCACCGGGGAGCTGTTTTTT.

The J gene is TRBJ2-7, the V gene TRBV18, with D perhaps TRBD1 (6 bases). V gave up 0 bases and J gave up 6 bases, with 9 bases separating them. The CDR3 consists of 13 residues. Germline CDR1 KGHSH, CDR2 LQKENI. As DNA, the CDR3 is TGTGCCAGCTCACCACCTACAGGGATCGAGCAGTACTTC. Translating it yields CASSPPTGIEQYF.

The J gene is TRBJ2-3, the V gene TRBV30; tentatively, D is TRBD1 (5 bases). CDR1 and CDR2 from the germline V gene are GTSNPN and SVGIG (reference sequence). V dropped 2 bases and J dropped 6 bases, with 12 bases sitting between them. CDR3 length equals 13 residues. CDR3 DNA sequence: TGTGCCTGGAGTTCACAGGCTTCTGATACGCAGTATTTT. Translated, it gives CAWSSQASDTQYF.

In its sample, this clone was seen once. The chain employs TRBV30 and TRBJ1-3; no reliable D call. Germline CDR1 and CDR2: GTSNPN and SVGIG (reference sequence). The CDR3 is 14 amino acids. The V end lost 4 bases, the J end lost 4 bases, and 14 bases lay between the germline ends. CDR3 sequence reads: CAWTPGGRGNTIYF. As DNA, the CDR3 is TGTGCCTGGACCCCTGGTGGCAGAGGAAACACCATATATTTT. Combining the CDR3 with reference TRBV30 and TRBJ1-3 gives the whole variable domain SQTIHQWPATLVQPVGSPLSLECTVEGTSNPNLYWYRQAAGRGLQLLFYSVGIGQISSEVPQNLSASRPQDRQFILSSKKLLLSDSGFYLCAWTPGGRGNTIYFGEGSWLTVV.

The rearrangement joins TRBV6-1 to TRBJ1-5, with 8 bases fitting TRBD1. The CDR3 has 13 amino acids. Germline V gives CDR1 MNHNS, CDR2 SASEGT. The J segment lost 8 bases and the V segment lost 9 bases, leaving 9 bases of the junction unmatched. CDR3 loop: CASYDRGWEPQHF. The CDR3 bases are TGTGCCAGTTACGACAGGGGTTGGGAGCCCCAGCATTTT.

There are a few counts of this clone. The chain joins TRBV10-2 to TRBJ1-2; D gene uncertain. This CDR3 is 16 amino acids long. The V end lost 1 base, the J end lost 8 bases, and 20 bases lay between the germline ends. Germline V gene lookup returns CDR1 WSHSY and CDR2 SAAADI. In DNA, the CDR3 is TGCGCCAGCAGTGAGTTCGTGATTCTGGGTCGGAAGGGCTACACCTTC. Translating gives CASSEFVILGRKGYTF.

The chain is built from TRBV7-8 and TRBJ2-2, with D possibly being TRBD2 (6 bases). There are 16 residues in the CDR3. Between the trimmed V and J ends, which lost 1 base and 0 bases, there was a span of 9 bases. Germline CDR1 reads SGHVS; CDR2 reads FQNEAQ. CDR3 sequence: CASSLDGGSNTGELFF. The CDR3 DNA follows: TGTGCCAGCAGCTTAGACGGGGGTTCGAACACCGGGGAGCTGTTTTTT.

The chain uses TRBV9 and TRBJ2-2, with a weak D call TRBD1 (5 bases). Looked up from germline, CDR1 is SGDLS and CDR2 is YYNGEE. V lost 4 bases, J lost 7 bases, and 14 bases lay in between. The CDR3 spans 14 residues. The CDR3 spells CASSPREFGGELFF. The DNA for the CDR3 is TGTGCCAGCAGCCCCAGGGAATTCGGCGGGGAGCTGTTTTTT.

The V call is TRBV20-1, the J call TRBJ2-1; D not resolved. V gave up 4 bases and J gave up 15 bases, with 13 bases separating them. The CDR3 has 10 amino acids. Germline V gene data show CDR1 as DFQATT and CDR2 as SNEGSKA (reference sequence). The CDR3: CSAIVGNMFF. Written as DNA, the CDR3 is TGCAGTGCTATAGTGGGAAACATGTTCTTC.